A selection of T cell receptor beta chains follows, all from one sample in a study of shared clonotypes between healthy human individuals. Sequencing was performed with immunoSEQ multiplex PCR; in TCRdb, only in-frame clones are kept and a portion is missing. In the table there are over a million clones, around 95% of which are singletons. Sequenced material: naive CD4+ T cells sorted from blood. The receptors here all came from a young man in good health. Each CDR3 is given with its conserved first and last residue. The order of the fields is J gene, clone size, CDR3 length, V gene, D gene, CDR3 DNA, CDR3 protein. D genes are given only for firm matches. Size is omitted from some rows. Given values are once, few, many or a class for expanded clones.

j_call: TRBJ2-3; clone_size: .; cdr3_length: 16; v_call: TRBV28; d_call: TRBD2; cdr3_nt: TGTGCCAGCAGTTTTAGCGGGAGGACAGCGACAGATACGCAGTATTTT; cdr3_aa: CASSFSGRTATDTQYF
j_call: TRBJ1-1; clone_size: few; cdr3_length: 14; v_call: TRBV6-6; d_call: .; cdr3_nt: TGTGCCAGCAGGCAACAGGGAATGAACACTGAAGCTTTCTTT; cdr3_aa: CASRQQGMNTEAFF
j_call: TRBJ2-5; clone_size: .; cdr3_length: 17; v_call: TRBV6-1; d_call: TRBD2; cdr3_nt: TGTGCCAGCAGTGGGTGGACTAGCGGGATTCTTGTGGAGACCCAGTACTTC; cdr3_aa: CASSGWTSGILVETQYF
j_call: TRBJ2-3; clone_size: .; cdr3_length: 13; v_call: TRBV7-2; d_call: .; cdr3_nt: TGTGCCAGCAGCCTTCGGACAGTGGATACGCAGTATTTT; cdr3_aa: CASSLRTVDTQYF
j_call: TRBJ2-5; clone_size: .; cdr3_length: 12; v_call: TRBV15; d_call: .; cdr3_nt: TGTGCCACCAGCAGAGCTCAAGAGACCCAGTACTTC; cdr3_aa: CATSRAQETQYF
j_call: TRBJ2-7; clone_size: .; cdr3_length: 14; v_call: TRBV2; d_call: .; cdr3_nt: TGTGCCAGCAGTGATGGGCAGTATCTCTACGAGCAGTACTTC; cdr3_aa: CASSDGQYLYEQYF
j_call: TRBJ2-3; clone_size: .; cdr3_length: 14; v_call: TRBV5-1; d_call: .; cdr3_nt: TGCGCCAGCAGCTTGGCGGGTGACGCAGATACGCAGTATTTT; cdr3_aa: CASSLAGDADTQYF
j_call: TRBJ1-5; clone_size: few; cdr3_length: 14; v_call: TRBV6-1; d_call: TRBD1; cdr3_nt: TGTGCCAGCAGTGAGAGGACAGGGAATCAGCCCCAGCATTTT; cdr3_aa: CASSERTGNQPQHF
j_call: TRBJ2-2; clone_size: .; cdr3_length: 15; v_call: TRBV5-4; d_call: .; cdr3_nt: TGTGCCAGCAGCTTGTCCGGGAGGAACACCGGGGAGCTGTTTTTT; cdr3_aa: CASSLSGRNTGELFF
j_call: TRBJ1-1; clone_size: .; cdr3_length: 16; v_call: TRBV5-8; d_call: .; cdr3_nt: TGTGCCAGCAGCACGGTGGGCGGTACCATGAACACTGAAGCTTTCTTT; cdr3_aa: CASSTVGGTMNTEAFF
j_call: TRBJ2-1; clone_size: .; cdr3_length: 16; v_call: TRBV14; d_call: .; cdr3_nt: TGTGCCAGCAGCTTAACGGACTACCGTTCCTACAATGAGCAGTTCTTC; cdr3_aa: CASSLTDYRSYNEQFF
j_call: TRBJ2-1; clone_size: few; cdr3_length: 11; v_call: TRBV28; d_call: .; cdr3_nt: TGTGCCAGCCTAAGTTACAATGAGCAGTTCTTC; cdr3_aa: CASLSYNEQFF
j_call: TRBJ1-2; clone_size: .; cdr3_length: 12; v_call: TRBV29-1; d_call: .; cdr3_nt: TGCAGCGTTGACGACAGGATCTATGGCTACACCTTC; cdr3_aa: CSVDDRIYGYTF
j_call: TRBJ2-5; clone_size: once; cdr3_length: 12; v_call: TRBV7-9; d_call: .; cdr3_nt: TGTGCCAGCAGCCAGCCTGTGGAGACCCAGTACTTC; cdr3_aa: CASSQPVETQYF
j_call: TRBJ1-4; clone_size: .; cdr3_length: 15; v_call: TRBV5-5; d_call: .; cdr3_nt: TGTGCCAGCAGTGAAGGGGGGGCTCTTAATGAAAAACTGTTTTTT; cdr3_aa: CASSEGGALNEKLFF
j_call: TRBJ2-2; clone_size: .; cdr3_length: 12; v_call: TRBV11-3; d_call: .; cdr3_nt: TGTGCCTCCAGGAGAGACACCGGGGAGCTGTTTTTT; cdr3_aa: CASRRDTGELFF
j_call: TRBJ2-5; clone_size: .; cdr3_length: 14; v_call: TRBV5-1; d_call: TRBD2; cdr3_nt: TGCGCCAGCAGCCGGGGAGGGACCCAAGAGACCCAGTACTTC; cdr3_aa: CASSRGGTQETQYF
j_call: TRBJ2-2; clone_size: .; cdr3_length: 15; v_call: TRBV9; d_call: TRBD1; cdr3_nt: TGTGCCAGCAGCGTAACCCAGGGGGCGTCCGGGGAGCTGTTTTTT; cdr3_aa: CASSVTQGASGELFF
j_call: TRBJ2-1; clone_size: once; cdr3_length: 13; v_call: TRBV5-1; d_call: .; cdr3_nt: TGCGCCAGCAGCCTAAGCTCCTACAATGAGCAGTTCTTC; cdr3_aa: CASSLSSYNEQFF
j_call: TRBJ2-1; clone_size: .; cdr3_length: 16; v_call: TRBV7-2; d_call: TRBD1; cdr3_nt: TGTGCCAGCAGCTTAGGGTTGGGACAGGGAGTAGATGAGCAGTTCTTC; cdr3_aa: CASSLGLGQGVDEQFF
j_call: TRBJ2-7; clone_size: .; cdr3_length: 13; v_call: TRBV18; d_call: .; cdr3_nt: TGTGCCAGCTCACTTCAGGGTGCCTACGAGCAGTACTTC; cdr3_aa: CASSLQGAYEQYF
j_call: TRBJ2-6; clone_size: .; cdr3_length: 15; v_call: TRBV18; d_call: .; cdr3_nt: TGTGCCAGCTCACCAAAAACGTCTGGGGCCAACGTCCTGACTTTC; cdr3_aa: CASSPKTSGANVLTF
j_call: TRBJ1-2; clone_size: .; cdr3_length: 12; v_call: TRBV10-2; d_call: .; cdr3_nt: TGCGCCAGCAGTGACACAGGGAATGGCTACACCTTC; cdr3_aa: CASSDTGNGYTF
j_call: TRBJ1-4; clone_size: .; cdr3_length: 19; v_call: TRBV6-1; d_call: TRBD1; cdr3_nt: TGTGCCAGCAGCGAATTAGGACAGGAGGGACTCGCTACTAATGAAAAACTGTTTTTT; cdr3_aa: CASSELGQEGLATNEKLFF
j_call: TRBJ1-1; clone_size: .; cdr3_length: 14; v_call: TRBV7-9; d_call: TRBD1; cdr3_nt: TGTGCCAGCAGCTTGGGACAGGGGAACACTGAAGCTTTCTTT; cdr3_aa: CASSLGQGNTEAFF
j_call: TRBJ2-6; clone_size: .; cdr3_length: 18; v_call: TRBV11-2; d_call: .; cdr3_nt: TGTGCCAGCAGCCGCGGGGGGACAGTGGTTTCTGGGGCCAACGTCCTGACTTTC; cdr3_aa: CASSRGGTVVSGANVLTF
j_call: TRBJ1-3; clone_size: .; cdr3_length: 14; v_call: TRBV4-3; d_call: .; cdr3_nt: TGCGCCAGCAGCCAAAGAGGGGCTGGGGACACCATATATTTT; cdr3_aa: CASSQRGAGDTIYF
j_call: TRBJ1-2; clone_size: .; cdr3_length: 14; v_call: TRBV28; d_call: .; cdr3_nt: TGTGCCAGCAGTTTATTGGCAGGGGACTATGGCTACACCTTC; cdr3_aa: CASSLLAGDYGYTF
j_call: TRBJ2-1; clone_size: .; cdr3_length: 15; v_call: TRBV9; d_call: .; cdr3_nt: TGTGCCAGCAGCGGGGCGGCGTCAGTAGGGAATGAGCAGTTCTTC; cdr3_aa: CASSGAASVGNEQFF
j_call: TRBJ2-7; clone_size: .; cdr3_length: 15; v_call: TRBV2; d_call: .; cdr3_nt: TGTGCCAGCAGTGAACAGGTTTTGCAGGCCTACGAGCAGTACTTC; cdr3_aa: CASSEQVLQAYEQYF
j_call: TRBJ2-1; clone_size: once; cdr3_length: 14; v_call: TRBV29-1; d_call: .; cdr3_nt: TGCAGCGTTCCCCGGTTGGGGCAGGACAATGAGCAGTTCTTC; cdr3_aa: CSVPRLGQDNEQFF
j_call: TRBJ2-3; clone_size: .; cdr3_length: 17; v_call: TRBV25-1; d_call: .; cdr3_nt: TGTGCCAGCAGTGAATTAGTCGGGACTCCCTACACAGATACGCAGTATTTT; cdr3_aa: CASSELVGTPYTDTQYF
j_call: TRBJ1-5; clone_size: .; cdr3_length: 14; v_call: TRBV7-9; d_call: .; cdr3_nt: TGTGCCAGCAGCCCGTTGGGGACATCTCAGCCCCAGCATTTT; cdr3_aa: CASSPLGTSQPQHF
j_call: TRBJ1-2; clone_size: .; cdr3_length: 17; v_call: TRBV18; d_call: .; cdr3_nt: TGTGCCAGCTCACCACCCCCTGTTATCCTCCATAGCGATGGCTACACCTTC; cdr3_aa: CASSPPPVILHSDGYTF
j_call: TRBJ2-2; clone_size: .; cdr3_length: 14; v_call: TRBV11-2; d_call: TRBD1; cdr3_nt: TGTGCCAGCAGCCCCCGGGACAGCACCGGGGAGCTGTTTTTT; cdr3_aa: CASSPRDSTGELFF
j_call: TRBJ1-1; clone_size: .; cdr3_length: 14; v_call: TRBV7-9; d_call: .; cdr3_nt: TGTGCCAGCAGCCACATGACAGCGAACACTGAAGCTTTCTTT; cdr3_aa: CASSHMTANTEAFF
j_call: TRBJ1-1; clone_size: .; cdr3_length: 14; v_call: TRBV5-1; d_call: .; cdr3_nt: TGCGCCAGCAGCTTGGATCCTTCGGTGCCTGAAGCTTTCTTT; cdr3_aa: CASSLDPSVPEAFF
j_call: TRBJ2-7; clone_size: .; cdr3_length: 18; v_call: TRBV18; d_call: TRBD2; cdr3_nt: TGTGCCAGCTCACCCCGGGGCCACAAGCCTAGCGGGATCTACGAGCAGTACTTC; cdr3_aa: CASSPRGHKPSGIYEQYF
j_call: TRBJ2-1; clone_size: .; cdr3_length: 15; v_call: TRBV6-6; d_call: TRBD2; cdr3_nt: TGTGCCAGCAGTTACCCTAGCGGGGTCCTCAATGAGCAGTTCTTC; cdr3_aa: CASSYPSGVLNEQFF
j_call: TRBJ2-7; clone_size: .; cdr3_length: 17; v_call: TRBV7-6; d_call: TRBD2; cdr3_nt: TGTGCCAGCAGCGACTACCCACGGGGCGGGAGTCCCTACGAGCAGTACTTC; cdr3_aa: CASSDYPRGGSPYEQYF
j_call: TRBJ2-5; clone_size: .; cdr3_length: 15; v_call: TRBV5-4; d_call: TRBD1; cdr3_nt: TGTGCCAGCAGCGTGGGGGGACAGGACCTGGGGACCCAGTACTTC; cdr3_aa: CASSVGGQDLGTQYF
j_call: TRBJ1-1; clone_size: .; cdr3_length: 15; v_call: TRBV7-9; d_call: .; cdr3_nt: TGTGCCAGCAGTTTACAACTTCAGGGGAGCACTGAAGCTTTCTTT; cdr3_aa: CASSLQLQGSTEAFF
j_call: TRBJ2-1; clone_size: few; cdr3_length: 16; v_call: TRBV28; d_call: .; cdr3_nt: TGTGCCAGCAGTTTTTCCACGGGACCTAGCTACAATGAGCAGTTCTTC; cdr3_aa: CASSFSTGPSYNEQFF
j_call: TRBJ1-5; clone_size: .; cdr3_length: 14; v_call: TRBV11-2; d_call: .; cdr3_nt: TGTGCCAGCAGCCTCGGGCAGGGAGGACAGCCCCAGCATTTT; cdr3_aa: CASSLGQGGQPQHF
j_call: TRBJ2-2; clone_size: .; cdr3_length: 14; v_call: TRBV27; d_call: .; cdr3_nt: TGTGCCAGCAGGATGACGGTGAACACCGGGGAGCTGTTTTTT; cdr3_aa: CASRMTVNTGELFF
j_call: TRBJ2-5; clone_size: .; cdr3_length: 15; v_call: TRBV5-1; d_call: TRBD1; cdr3_nt: TGCGCCAGCAGCTTTATACAGGGGGCACAGGAGACCCAGTACTTC; cdr3_aa: CASSFIQGAQETQYF
j_call: TRBJ2-7; clone_size: .; cdr3_length: 13; v_call: TRBV30; d_call: TRBD1; cdr3_nt: TGTGCCTGGAGACAGGGGGCCTCCTACGAGCAGTACTTC; cdr3_aa: CAWRQGASYEQYF
j_call: TRBJ1-3; clone_size: .; cdr3_length: 16; v_call: TRBV5-6; d_call: .; cdr3_nt: TGTGCCAGCAGCCACTACCCCCGGGACGCCGGGGGCACCATATATTTT; cdr3_aa: CASSHYPRDAGGTIYF
j_call: TRBJ2-1; clone_size: .; cdr3_length: 15; v_call: TRBV6-5; d_call: .; cdr3_nt: TGTGCCAGCAGCTCACCGGGCCTCGGGCGTAATGAGCAGTTCTTC; cdr3_aa: CASSSPGLGRNEQFF
j_call: TRBJ2-1; clone_size: .; cdr3_length: 20; v_call: TRBV28; d_call: TRBD1; cdr3_nt: TGTGCCACCATCCTGTTCCCGGGACAGGGGGCGACAACCGCCTACAATGAGCAGTTCTTC; cdr3_aa: CATILFPGQGATTAYNEQFF
j_call: TRBJ2-7; clone_size: once; cdr3_length: 14; v_call: TRBV27; d_call: .; cdr3_nt: TGTGCCAGCAGTTTTTGGTCGACTAGCTACGAGCAGTACTTC; cdr3_aa: CASSFWSTSYEQYF
j_call: TRBJ2-7; clone_size: .; cdr3_length: 15; v_call: TRBV5-5; d_call: .; cdr3_nt: TGTGCCAGCAGCTTTGGAGGCACAGGGACGTACGAGCAGTACTTC; cdr3_aa: CASSFGGTGTYEQYF
j_call: TRBJ2-7; clone_size: .; cdr3_length: 15; v_call: TRBV10-3; d_call: .; cdr3_nt: TGTGCCATCAGTGAGGAGGCGGGACGGGGAGCCGAGCAGTACTTC; cdr3_aa: CAISEEAGRGAEQYF
j_call: TRBJ1-1; clone_size: .; cdr3_length: 15; v_call: TRBV18; d_call: .; cdr3_nt: TGTGCCAGCTCACCACCGGGTTTAGGAAACACTGAAGCTTTCTTT; cdr3_aa: CASSPPGLGNTEAFF
j_call: TRBJ2-7; clone_size: .; cdr3_length: 14; v_call: TRBV5-1; d_call: .; cdr3_nt: TGCGCCAGCAGCTTGGCGAGGGTCTCCTACGAGCAGTACTTC; cdr3_aa: CASSLARVSYEQYF